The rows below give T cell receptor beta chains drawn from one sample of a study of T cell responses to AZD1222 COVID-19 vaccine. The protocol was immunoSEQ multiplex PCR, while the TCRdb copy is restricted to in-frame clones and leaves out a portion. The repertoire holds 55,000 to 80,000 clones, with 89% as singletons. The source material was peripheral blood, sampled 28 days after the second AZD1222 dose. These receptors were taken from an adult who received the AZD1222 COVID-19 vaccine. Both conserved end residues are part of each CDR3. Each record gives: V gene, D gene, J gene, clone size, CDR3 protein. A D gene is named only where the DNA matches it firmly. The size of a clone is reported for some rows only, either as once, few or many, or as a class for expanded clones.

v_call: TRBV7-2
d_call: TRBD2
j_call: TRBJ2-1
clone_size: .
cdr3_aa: CASSYDPARAGSYNEQFF

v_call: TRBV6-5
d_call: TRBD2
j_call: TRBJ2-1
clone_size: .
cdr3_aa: CASSYLAGSSYNEQFF

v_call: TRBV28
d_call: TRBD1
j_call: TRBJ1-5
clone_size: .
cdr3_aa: CASSAGTVLGQPQHF

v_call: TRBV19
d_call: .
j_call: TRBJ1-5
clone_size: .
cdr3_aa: CASSIRTQGGNQPQHF

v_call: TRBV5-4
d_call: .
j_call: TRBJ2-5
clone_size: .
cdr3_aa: CASRAYGAEKTQYF

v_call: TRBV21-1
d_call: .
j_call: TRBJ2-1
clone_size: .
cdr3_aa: CASSKTARLSYNEQFF

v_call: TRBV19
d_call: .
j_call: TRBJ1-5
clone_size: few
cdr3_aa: CASSRGDGYQPQHF

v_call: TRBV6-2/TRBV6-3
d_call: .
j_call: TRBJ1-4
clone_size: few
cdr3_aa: CASSYETTNEKLFF

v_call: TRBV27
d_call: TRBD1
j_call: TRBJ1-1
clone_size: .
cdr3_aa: CATSVRGIMNTEAFF

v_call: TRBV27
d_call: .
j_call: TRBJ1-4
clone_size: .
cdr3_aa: CASSLLGIGEKLFF

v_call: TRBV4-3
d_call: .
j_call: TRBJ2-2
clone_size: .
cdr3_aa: CASSQERARVTGELFF

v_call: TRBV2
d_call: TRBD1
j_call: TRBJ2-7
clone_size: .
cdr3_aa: CARSRRTGGGEQYF

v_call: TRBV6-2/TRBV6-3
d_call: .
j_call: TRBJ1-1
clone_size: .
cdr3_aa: CASSFNSRNMNTEAFF

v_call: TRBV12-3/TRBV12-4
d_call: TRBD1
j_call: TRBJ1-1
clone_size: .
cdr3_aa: CASSSTGGSGAFF

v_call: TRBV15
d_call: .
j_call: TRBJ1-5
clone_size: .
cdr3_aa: CATTLTGIDNQPQHF

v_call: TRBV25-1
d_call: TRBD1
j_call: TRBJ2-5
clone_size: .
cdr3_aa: CASSESMFRQGKETQYF

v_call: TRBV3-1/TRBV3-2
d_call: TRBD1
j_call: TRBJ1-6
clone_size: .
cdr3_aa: CASSPTPGQGITLHF

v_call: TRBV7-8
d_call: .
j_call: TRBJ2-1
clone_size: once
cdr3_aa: CASHGTGWPRWQFF

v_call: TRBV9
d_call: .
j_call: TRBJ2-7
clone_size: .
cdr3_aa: CASSVGGGVYEQYF

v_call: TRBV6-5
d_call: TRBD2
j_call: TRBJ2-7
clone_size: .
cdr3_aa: CASSPRGAGVREQYF

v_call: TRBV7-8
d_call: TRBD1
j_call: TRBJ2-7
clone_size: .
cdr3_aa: CACRDRLTYEQYF

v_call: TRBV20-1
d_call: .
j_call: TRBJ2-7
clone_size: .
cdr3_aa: CSAGSYEQYF

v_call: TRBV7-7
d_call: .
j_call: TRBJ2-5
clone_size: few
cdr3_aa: CASSLSPSGRETQYF